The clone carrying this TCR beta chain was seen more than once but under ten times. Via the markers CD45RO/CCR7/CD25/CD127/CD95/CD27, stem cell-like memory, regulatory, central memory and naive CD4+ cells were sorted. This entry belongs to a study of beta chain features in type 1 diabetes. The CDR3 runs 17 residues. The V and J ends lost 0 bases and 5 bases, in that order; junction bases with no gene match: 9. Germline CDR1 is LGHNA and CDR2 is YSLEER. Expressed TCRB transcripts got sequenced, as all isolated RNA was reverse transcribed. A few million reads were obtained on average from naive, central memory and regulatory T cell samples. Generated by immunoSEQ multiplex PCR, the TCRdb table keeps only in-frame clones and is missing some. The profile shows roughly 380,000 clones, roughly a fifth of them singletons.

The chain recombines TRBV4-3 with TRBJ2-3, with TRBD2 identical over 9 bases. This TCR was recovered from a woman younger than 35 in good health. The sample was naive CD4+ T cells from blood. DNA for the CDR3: TGCGCCAGCAGCCAAGAAATTGGGCGGGGGGGAAAAGATACGCAGTATTTT. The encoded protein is CASSQEIGRGGKDTQYF.